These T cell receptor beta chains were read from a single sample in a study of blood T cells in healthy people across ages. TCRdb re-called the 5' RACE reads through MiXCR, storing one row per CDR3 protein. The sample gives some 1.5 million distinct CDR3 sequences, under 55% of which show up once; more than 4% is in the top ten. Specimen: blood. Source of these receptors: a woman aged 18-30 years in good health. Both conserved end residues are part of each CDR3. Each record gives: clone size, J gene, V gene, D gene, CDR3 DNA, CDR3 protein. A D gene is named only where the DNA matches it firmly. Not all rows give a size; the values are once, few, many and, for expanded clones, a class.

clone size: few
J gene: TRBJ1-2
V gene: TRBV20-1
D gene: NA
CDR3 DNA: TGCAGTGCTAGAGACCCTCTTGCATATGGCTACACCTTC
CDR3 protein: CSARDPLAYGYTF

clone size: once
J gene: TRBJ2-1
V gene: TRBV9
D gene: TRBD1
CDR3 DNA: TGTGCCAGCAGCGTAGGAACAGGGGGCAGCGAGCAGTTCTTC
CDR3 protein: CASSVGTGGSEQFF

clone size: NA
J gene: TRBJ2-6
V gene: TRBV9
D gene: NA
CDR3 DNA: TGTGCCAGCAGCCCCTCGGGTGCTGGGGCCAACGTCCTGACTTTC
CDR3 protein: CASSPSGAGANVLTF

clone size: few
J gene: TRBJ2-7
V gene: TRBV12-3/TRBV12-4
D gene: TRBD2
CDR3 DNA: TGTGCCAGCAGACATACTAGCGGGGGGGCCTACAATGAGCAGTACTTC
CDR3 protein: CASRHTSGGAYNEQYF

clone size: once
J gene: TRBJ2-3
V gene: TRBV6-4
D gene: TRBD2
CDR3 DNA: TGTGCCAGCAGTGACTCAGCTAGCGGGAGCACAGATACGCAGTATTTT
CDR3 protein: CASSDSASGSTDTQYF

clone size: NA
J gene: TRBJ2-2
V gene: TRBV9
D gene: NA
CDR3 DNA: TGTGCCAGCAGCGTCTCCGGCGCCACCGGGGAGCTGTTTTTT
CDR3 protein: CASSVSGATGELFF

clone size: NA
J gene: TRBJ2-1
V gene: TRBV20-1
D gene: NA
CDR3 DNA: TGCAGTGCTAGCTCTGCCGACTACAATGAGCAGTTCTTC
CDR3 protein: CSASSADYNEQFF

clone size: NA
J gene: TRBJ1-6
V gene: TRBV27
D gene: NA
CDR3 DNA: TGTGCCAGCAGTTTATCGAAGGAACTCAATTCACCCCTCCACTTT
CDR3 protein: CASSLSKELNSPLHF

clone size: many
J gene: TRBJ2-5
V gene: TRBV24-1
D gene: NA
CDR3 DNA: TGTGCCACCAGTGACCCAGGACTCTCCCCAGAGACCCAGTACTTC
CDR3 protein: CATSDPGLSPETQYF

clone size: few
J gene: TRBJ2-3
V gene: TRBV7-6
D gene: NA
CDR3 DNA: TGTGCCAGCAGCGATCGACGGCGCACAGATACGCAGTATTTT
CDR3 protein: CASSDRRRTDTQYF

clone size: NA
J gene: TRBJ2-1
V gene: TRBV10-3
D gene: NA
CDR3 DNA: TGTGCCATCAGTGTCGGGGATCCCGTGATGAATGAGCAGTTCTTC
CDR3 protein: CAISVGDPVMNEQFF

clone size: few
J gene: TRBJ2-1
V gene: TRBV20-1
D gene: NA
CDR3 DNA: TGCAGTGCTAGAGCCGAACGGGGGCGGATACGGGAGCAGTTCTTC
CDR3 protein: CSARAERGRIREQFF

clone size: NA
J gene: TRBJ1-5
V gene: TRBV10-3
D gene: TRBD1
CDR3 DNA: TGTGCCATTGCCGGGACAGGGGGCGTTCAGCCCCAGCATTTT
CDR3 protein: CAIAGTGGVQPQHF

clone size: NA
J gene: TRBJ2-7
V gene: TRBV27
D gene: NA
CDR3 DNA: TGTGCCAGCAGTTTAGCCGGGCCAGCTAACTACGAGCAGTACTTC
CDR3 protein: CASSLAGPANYEQYF

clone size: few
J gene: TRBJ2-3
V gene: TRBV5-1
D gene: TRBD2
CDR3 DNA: TGCGCCAGCAGCTTGGGTGGCCGGGGGGGCCGTACAGATACGCAGTATTTT
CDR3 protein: CASSLGGRGGRTDTQYF

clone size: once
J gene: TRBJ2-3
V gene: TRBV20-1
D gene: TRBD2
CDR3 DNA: TGCAGTGCTGGAGATCGGAGACTAGCGGCTAGCACAGATACGCAGTATTTT
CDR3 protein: CSAGDRRLAASTDTQYF

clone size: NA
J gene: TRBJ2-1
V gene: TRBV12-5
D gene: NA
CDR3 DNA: TGTGCTAGTGGTTTGGTACGTAGAGGGGAGGTTGAGCAGTTCTTC
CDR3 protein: CASGLVRRGEVEQFF

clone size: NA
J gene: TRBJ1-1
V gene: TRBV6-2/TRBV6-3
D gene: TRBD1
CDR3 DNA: TGTGCCAGCAGGCGCGGGACAGTGAACACTGAAGCTTTCTTT
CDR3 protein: CASRRGTVNTEAFF

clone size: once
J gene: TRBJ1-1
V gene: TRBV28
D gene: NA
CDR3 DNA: TGTGCCAGCAGTTCTAGACAATCATATGAAGCTTTCTTT
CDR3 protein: CASSSRQSYEAFF

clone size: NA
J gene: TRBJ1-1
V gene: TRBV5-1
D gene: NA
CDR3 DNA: TGCGCCAGCAGCTCACAGGGTTCTGGTGAAGCTTTCTTT
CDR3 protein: CASSSQGSGEAFF

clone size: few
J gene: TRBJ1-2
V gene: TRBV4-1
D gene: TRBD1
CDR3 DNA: TGCGCCAGCAGCCAAGGATCGGACAGGTCTACCTATGGCTACACCTTC
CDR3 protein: CASSQGSDRSTYGYTF

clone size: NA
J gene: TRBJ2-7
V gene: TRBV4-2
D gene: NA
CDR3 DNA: TGTGCCAGCAGCCAAGATGTAGGGGCCTACAATGAGCAGTACTTC
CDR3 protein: CASSQDVGAYNEQYF

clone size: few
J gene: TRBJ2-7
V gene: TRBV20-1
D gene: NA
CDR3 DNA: TGCAGTGCCCTAAGGACAGCCTCCTACGAGCAGTACTTC
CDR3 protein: CSALRTASYEQYF

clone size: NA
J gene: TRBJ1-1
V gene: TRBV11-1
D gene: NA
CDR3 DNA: TGTGCCAGCAGCGAGAGGACAGCGAACACTGAAGCTTTCTTT
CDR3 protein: CASSERTANTEAFF

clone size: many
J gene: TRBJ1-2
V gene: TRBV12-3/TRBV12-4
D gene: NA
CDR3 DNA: TGTGCCAGCAGTTTATTCCGACACAACTTCTATGGCTACACCTTC
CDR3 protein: CASSLFRHNFYGYTF

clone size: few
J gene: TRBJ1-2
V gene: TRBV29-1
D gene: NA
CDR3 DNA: TGCAGCGTACCAGGGGCGAGTGGCTACACCTTC
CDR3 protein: CSVPGASGYTF

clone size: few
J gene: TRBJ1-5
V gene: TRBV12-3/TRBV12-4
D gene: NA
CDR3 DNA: TGTGCCAGCAGTTCCGGGTTGGCCAGGTTGCCCCAGCATTTT
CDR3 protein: CASSSGLARLPQHF

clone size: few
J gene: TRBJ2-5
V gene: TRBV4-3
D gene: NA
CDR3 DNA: TGCGCCAGCAGCCAAGGGTGGGCCCAAGAGACCCAGTACTTC
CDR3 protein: CASSQGWAQETQYF

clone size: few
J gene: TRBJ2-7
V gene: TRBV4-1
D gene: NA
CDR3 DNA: TGCGCCAGCAGCCAATTCGAGTGGGAGGAGCAGTACTTC
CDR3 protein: CASSQFEWEEQYF

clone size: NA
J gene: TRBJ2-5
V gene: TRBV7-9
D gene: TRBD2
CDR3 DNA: TGTGCCAGCAGCCCATATAGCGGGAACGCACAAGAGACCCAGTACTTC
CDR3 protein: CASSPYSGNAQETQYF

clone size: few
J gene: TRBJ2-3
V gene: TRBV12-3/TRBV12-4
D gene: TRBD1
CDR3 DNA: TGTGCCAGCAGTTCCTCGGGACAGGACTATGGAGATACGCAGTATTTT
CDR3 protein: CASSSSGQDYGDTQYF

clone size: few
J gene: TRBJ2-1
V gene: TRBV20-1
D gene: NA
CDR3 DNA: TGCAGTGCTAGAGATAGGTCAATCCCCTACAATGAGCAGTTCTTC
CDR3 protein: CSARDRSIPYNEQFF

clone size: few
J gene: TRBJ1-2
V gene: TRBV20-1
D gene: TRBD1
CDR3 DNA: TGCAGTGCAACGGGACAGGGACTCGGCTATGGCTACACCTTC
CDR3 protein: CSATGQGLGYGYTF

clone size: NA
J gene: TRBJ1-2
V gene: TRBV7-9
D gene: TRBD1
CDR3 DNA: TGTGCCAGCAGCCCCCACCTGGGGACAGGGGGCTTCTATGGCTACACCTTC
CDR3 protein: CASSPHLGTGGFYGYTF

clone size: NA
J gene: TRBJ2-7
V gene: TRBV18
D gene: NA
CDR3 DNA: TGTGCCAGCTCACCGAACAGAGCCTACGAGCAGTACTTC
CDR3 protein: CASSPNRAYEQYF

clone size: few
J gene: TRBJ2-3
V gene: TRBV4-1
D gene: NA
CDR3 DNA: TGCGCCAGCAGCCAAGATAAGGGGGGGGGCCCAGATACGCAGTATTTT
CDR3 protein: CASSQDKGGGPDTQYF

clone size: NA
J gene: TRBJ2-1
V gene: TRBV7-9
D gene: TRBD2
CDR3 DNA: TGTGCCAGCAGCTTAGTACTAGCGGAGAACACTGAGCAGTTCTTC
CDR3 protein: CASSLVLAENTEQFF

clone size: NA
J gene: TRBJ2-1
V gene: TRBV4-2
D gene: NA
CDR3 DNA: TGTGCCAGCAGCCAAGGGACTACGGAAGTGGAGGCCCAGTTCTTC
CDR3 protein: CASSQGTTEVEAQFF

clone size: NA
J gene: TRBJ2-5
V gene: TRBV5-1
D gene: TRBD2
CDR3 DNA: TGCGCCAGCGGCTTGAGGCCTAGCGGGGGTCAAGAGACCCAGTACTTC
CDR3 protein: CASGLRPSGGQETQYF

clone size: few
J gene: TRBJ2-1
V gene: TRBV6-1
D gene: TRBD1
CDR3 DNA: TGTGCCAGCAGGGGGACAGGGGGAAACAATGAGCAGTTCTTC
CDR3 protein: CASRGTGGNNEQFF

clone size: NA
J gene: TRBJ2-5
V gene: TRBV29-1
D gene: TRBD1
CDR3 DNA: TGCAGCGGCTCCCTTTTACTGACAGGGCCGGGAAACAATGAGCAGTACTTC
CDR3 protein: CSGSLLLTGPGNNEQYF

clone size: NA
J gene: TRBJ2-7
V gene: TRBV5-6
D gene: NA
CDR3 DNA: TGTGCCAGCAACGATGGTGGCTACGAGCAGTACTTC
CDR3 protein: CASNDGGYEQYF

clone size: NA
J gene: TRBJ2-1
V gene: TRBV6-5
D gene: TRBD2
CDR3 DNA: TGTGCCAGCAGTTACTCGGGGGGGATCTACAATGAGCAGTTCTTC
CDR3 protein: CASSYSGGIYNEQFF

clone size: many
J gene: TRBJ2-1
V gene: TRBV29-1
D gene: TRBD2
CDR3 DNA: TGCAGCGTTGAAGGACTAGCTGATGAGCAGTTCTTC
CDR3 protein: CSVEGLADEQFF

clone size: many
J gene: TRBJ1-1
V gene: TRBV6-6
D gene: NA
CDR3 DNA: TGTGCCAGCAGCTTTGACACTGAAGCTTTCTTT
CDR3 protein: CASSFDTEAFF

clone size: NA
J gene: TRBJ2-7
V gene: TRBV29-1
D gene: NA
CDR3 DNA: TGCAGCATTCGGCGCGGGATGTTTGTCAGGACCCCAGGCCGGGCTGGGTCCGAGCAGTACTTC
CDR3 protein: CSIRRGMFVRTPGRAGSEQYF

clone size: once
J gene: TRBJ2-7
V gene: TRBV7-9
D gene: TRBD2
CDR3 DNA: TGTGCCAGCAGCCGACAAGGGACTAGGGATCCTTGGTACTACGAGCAGTACTTC
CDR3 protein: CASSRQGTRDPWYYEQYF

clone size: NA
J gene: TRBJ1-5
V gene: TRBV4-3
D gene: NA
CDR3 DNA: TGCGCCAGCAGCCAAGCGAGTTGGGGTGGGAGCAATCAGCCCCAGCATTTT
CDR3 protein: CASSQASWGGSNQPQHF

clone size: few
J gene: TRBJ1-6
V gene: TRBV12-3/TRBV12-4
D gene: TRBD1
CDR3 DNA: TGTGCCAGCAGTTTTTCGGGGACAGGGGGCGCGAGTGGATCACCCCTCCACTTT
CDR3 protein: CASSFSGTGGASGSPLHF

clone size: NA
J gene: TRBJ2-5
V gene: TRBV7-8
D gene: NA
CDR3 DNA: TGTGCCAGTAGGAACAACGGGAAACTCAATAGTGAGACCCAGTACTTC
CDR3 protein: CASRNNGKLNSETQYF

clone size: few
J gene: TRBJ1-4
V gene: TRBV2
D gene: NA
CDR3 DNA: TGTGCCAGCCGGATGGGGGACACCAATGAAAAACTGTTTTTT
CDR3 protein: CASRMGDTNEKLFF

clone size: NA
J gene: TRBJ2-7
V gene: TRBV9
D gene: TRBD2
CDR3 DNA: TGTGCCAGCAGCGTAGAAGCGGGAGTACTCTACGAGCAGTACTTC
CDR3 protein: CASSVEAGVLYEQYF

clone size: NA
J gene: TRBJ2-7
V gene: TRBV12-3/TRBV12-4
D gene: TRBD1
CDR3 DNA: TGTGCCAGCAGTCCCCACCGAGGACAGGGGGCAACGTACGAGCAGTACTTC
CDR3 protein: CASSPHRGQGATYEQYF